What follows describes a single TCR beta chain. Antigen unknown. The entry originates in a study of blood T cells in healthy people across ages. Study outcomes and limitations: Strong correlation linked observed beta diversity and percent naive T cells. Possibly, changes in expanded clonotypes were confounded because donor CMV status was unknown. A greater number of naive CD4+ cells and higher diversity distinguished long-lived donors from aged donors.

It was with a sample-barcoded 5' primer and a J-beta primer mix that a second PCR of about 7 to 12 cycles was run. Every individual sample yielded 3 million or more paired-end reads (each containing CDR3). TCRdb analysed the 5' RACE reads with MiXCR anew, one entry per CDR3 protein. The sample yields approximately 1,000,000 distinct CDR3 sequences, about two fifths seen once. The V gene's germline CDR1 is DFQATT and CDR2 SNEGSKA (reference sequence). The V gene lost 0 bases and the J gene lost 1 base, with 14 bases spanning the gap. This CDR3 is built from 16 residues. The specimen sequenced was blood. V is TRBV20-1 and J is TRBJ2-3, with D possibly matching TRBD2 (5 bases). The receptor's source is a man aged 18 to 29 in good health. CDR3 sequence reads: CSARDNEARGTDTQYF. The DNA of the CDR3 is TGCAGTGCTAGAGACAACGAGGCGCGGGGCACAGATACGCAGTATTTT.